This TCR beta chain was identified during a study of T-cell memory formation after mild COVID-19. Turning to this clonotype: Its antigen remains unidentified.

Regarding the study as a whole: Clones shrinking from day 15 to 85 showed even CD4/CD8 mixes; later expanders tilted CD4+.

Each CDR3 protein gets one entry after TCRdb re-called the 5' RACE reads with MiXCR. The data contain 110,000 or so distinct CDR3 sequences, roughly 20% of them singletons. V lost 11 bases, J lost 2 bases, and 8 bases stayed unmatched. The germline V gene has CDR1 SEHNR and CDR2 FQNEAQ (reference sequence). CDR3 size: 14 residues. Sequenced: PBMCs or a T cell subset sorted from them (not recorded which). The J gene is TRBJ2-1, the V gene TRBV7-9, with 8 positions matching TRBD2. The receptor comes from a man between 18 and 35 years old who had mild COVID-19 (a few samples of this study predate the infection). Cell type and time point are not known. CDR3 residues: CACRAGGPYNEQFF. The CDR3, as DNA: TGTGCCTGCCGGGCGGGGGGTCCCTACAATGAGCAGTTCTTC.